Detailed here is one T cell receptor beta chain. Its antigen is unidentified. The sample is drawn from a study of metastatic and nonmetastatic thyroid tumors. All patients were untreated before thyroid surgery. Original processing notes: CDR3 was compared across clinicopathological groups, and the resulting differences were used to build a distant-metastasis classifier for papillary thyroid cancer. TCRdb ran MiXCR on the PCR reads. The V and J calls here are based on TCRdb, not the publication. The table has some 18,000 clones, roughly 36% seen once; the top ten hold 9% to 10%. Notes on the study in general: The reported finding was significantly higher TCR beta diversity in malignant thyroid tumors relative to benign nodules, in blood and tumor.

Trimming took 3 bases from V and 4 from J, leaving 10 bases between them. Germline-derived CDR1 and CDR2 are LGHDT and YNNKEL (reference sequence). This CDR3 contains 14 residues. The material sequenced was tumor tissue. The gene calls are TRBV3-1 and TRBJ1-3; no clear D gene. The receptor comes from a male donor with papillary thyroid cancer or a benign thyroid nodule (not recorded which). Some clones in this sample may be carry-over from other donors' samples. The CDR3 spells CASSQAKTGNTIYF. CDR3 coding DNA: TGTGCCAGCAGCCAGGCCAAAACGGGAAACACCATATATTTT.